The entry below describes one TCR beta chain. This clone has more than one count but fewer than ten. This receptor's antigen is unknown. No base qualities exist here, and no much larger clone lies one base off it. The High Capacity cDNA Reverse Transcription Kit was used to reverse transcribe all of the isolated RNA, meaning that expressed TCRB transcripts were what got sequenced. Deep immunoSEQ sequencing was applied to naive, central memory and regulatory T cell samples, giving an average of about 3.57 million total reads per sample. After sorted cells were lysed in RLT buffer, RNA was extracted with DNase-treated RNeasy Micro or Mini kits, with the choice depending on cell number. To prevent cross-contamination, every cell subset was processed on its own, while patient and healthy donor samples were processed together. TCRB sequences were amplified from cDNA with the immunoSEQ multiplex PCR, producing 87-bp fragments spanning the CDR3 region. Amplicons were sequenced on the Illumina HiSeq platform. Per the authors' processing: PCR bias was computationally corrected using synthetic template baselines, reads within Hamming distance 2 were collapsed, and singletons that could not be merged were discarded. Reads were aligned against IMGT to assign V, D and J genes, CDR3 length and insertions or deletions at six rearrangement sites. Within each subset, clonotype counts were normalized to sorted cell number, after which true diversity and Gini coefficients were computed with the tcR R package. Repertoire sharing was quantified using the overlap coefficient calculated on TCRB nucleotide sequences. As a proxy for the pre-selection repertoire, out-of-frame TCRB sequences from naive cells were analyzed. Sourced from immuneACCESS, this table was stored by TCRdb with only in-frame sequences that have V and J called. A share of the clones is absent; for the studies checked, an unresolved V gene accounts for under half, and the remainder has no known explanation. V, J and clone size were drawn from that table, and D and trimming were deduced from the DNA. The sample table shows under 300,000 clones, and over 11% are seen once. The ten largest clones add up to roughly 0.019% of the sample.

This specimen belongs to a study of beta chain features in type 1 diabetes (dated by TCRdb to 2017 to 2018). Turning to the overall study: No differences in mean age, gender distribution, total cell number or subset yield were found between patients and healthy donors. Whereas all 30 or so donors provided naive and central memory subsets, regulatory and stem cell-like memory subsets were isolated from just 8 patients and roughly 8 healthy donors. A total of approximately 99,000,000 sorted cells were examined across all samples, and RNA yield correlated strongly with the number of cells per subset. In the study, recently diagnosed type 1 diabetes patients and matched healthy donors were compared on the TCRB repertoires of their sorted circulating CD4+ T cell subsets. Overall study outcomes, separate from this receptor: Shorter templates might be favored by PCR, yet because patient and control samples were amplified and corrected together, any such skew would affect both groups equally. Type 1 diabetes patients showed a moderate but significant shortening of TCRB CDR3 length in all four CD4+ subsets. Naive, central memory and regulatory TCRB repertoires appeared to be more similar among patients than among healthy donors. HLA sub-analyses involved small numbers of individuals, so any influence of HLA type on TCRB rearrangement remained unresolved. At VDJ recombination sites, type 1 diabetes patients had fewer insertions and more deleted nucleotides, which implies abnormalities in thymic rearrangement. Because cDNA rather than genomic DNA was sequenced, highly expressing activated cells could have been over-represented, although no difference in activation and CD3 levels was found between groups.

Each donor gave one peripheral blood draw, averaging approximately 0.12 L, which was collected into heparinised tubes. A BD FACSAria II and a panel including CD45RO, CCR7, CD25, CD127, CD95 and CD27 were used to sort naive, central memory, regulatory and stem cell-like memory CD4+ T cells. Every sorted population had a purity above 95%. Right away, PBMCs were isolated by Lymphoprep density gradient centrifugation and were stained directly, with no culture step. Samples were stained and sorted in pairs, with one healthy donor and one patient per experiment, so that batch effects were minimized. The CDR3 covers 11 residues, taking in both the cysteine and the phenylalanine. Of all the DNA, just the CDR3 is kept, 33 bases in frame from base 1. V and J are truncated by 0 bases and 4 bases respectively, leaving an intervening sequence of 4 bases. Taken from the germline V gene (reference sequence), the CDR1 and CDR2 loops are GTSNPN and SVGIG.

The sequence is built from TRBV30 and TRBJ2-7; the D gene is not confidently resolved. Sample: naive CD4+ T cells from blood. The cell subset or site label here, explained by the study, means: true naive CD4+ T cells. This TCR came from a young man with type 1 diabetes. The CDR3 reads CAWSVSYEQYF. The base sequence is TGTGCCTGGAGTGTATCTTACGAGCAGTACTTC.